The T cell receptor beta chain under discussion was sequenced for a study of early T cells in non-severe SARS-CoV-2 infection. Study-level background: Sequenced bulk RNA came from whole blood that was unsorted, and chains were unpaired.

Individual cDNA molecules received unique molecular identifiers during library preparation. TCRdb processed the 5' RACE reads anew with MiXCR; each CDR3 protein has one entry. Found here are about 28,000 distinct CDR3 sequences, about 5% of them singletons; the top ten hold around 2.5%. Germline V CDR1 and CDR2: SGHRS, YFSETQ. V shed 2 bases and J shed 4 bases, with 10 bases lying between them. CDR3 length: 14 residues. Overall study results and limits: Private and CD4 specificities were missed by VDJdb matching, skewed to anti-spike CD8.

This clonotype was picked up many times. Its antigen is unidentified. The sample comprised whole blood. The rearrangement joins TRBV5-1 to TRBJ2-1; tentatively, D is TRBD1 (5 bases). This clonotype originated in an adult who was a healthcare worker with PCR-confirmed SARS-CoV-2 infection or an uninfected control (not recorded which). For the CDR3, the DNA is TGCGCCAGCAGCTTAGGTCAGGGTTACAATGAGCAGTTCTTC. As protein: CASSLGQGYNEQFF. Supplemented by reference TRBV5-1 and TRBJ2-1, the full variable domain reads KAGVTQTPRYLIKTRGQQVTLSCSPISGHRSVSWYQQTPGQGLQFLFEYFSETQRNKGNFPGRFSGRQFSNSRSEMNVSTLELGDSALYLCASSLGQGYNEQFFGPGTRLTVL.